This note documents a single T cell receptor (beta chain) sequence. Its antigen remains undetermined. Per-base qualities were not stored, and no clone one base away is much larger. The data were obtained in a study of T cell responses to AZD1222 COVID-19 vaccine (TCRdb year 2021). Describing the broader study: AZD1222 recipients given second doses at about 4 weeks or at about 12 weeks were pooled, since spike-specific TCR depth and breadth were not found to differ between the two schedules. A total of 230 to 250 trial participants underwent TCR sequencing, of whom about 210 had received two doses of AZD1222 and 26 had received two doses of the MenACWY control vaccine. Trial participants were enrolled by age into subgroups of 18-55, 56-69 and 70-plus years, and around 150, 29 and 61 TCR-sequenced participants, respectively, were included in these subgroups.

The CDR3 goes from the cysteine to the phenylalanine over 14 residues. Just the 42-base CDR3 DNA is kept, in frame starting at base 1. The V end loses 0 bases and the J end loses 3 bases, and a stretch of 8 bases separates them. The germline V gene supplies CDR1 SGHAT and CDR2 FQNNGV. The CDR3 regions of human TCRbeta chains were analyzed by immunosequencing. The paper's processing steps were these. TCRs in the repertoires were matched against a reference library of SARS-CoV-2-specific TCRs that had been generated with the MIRA antigen-specificity platform. Breadth was defined as the fraction of unique TCRs that were SARS-CoV-2-associated. Depth was defined as the fraction of total T cells that were SARS-CoV-2-associated. Each spike-specific TCR was assigned to its reactive spike region and to a CD4 or CD8 class using the MIRA data. Log10-transformed breadth and depth values were compared by one-way ANOVA with Sidak's multiple comparisons tests. The table comes from immuneACCESS by way of TCRdb, which keeps in-frame sequences with V and J called. Part of the clones is missing from these tables; in studies checked, under half for an unresolved V gene and the rest for unknown reasons. That table gives V, J and clone size, and the DNA gave D and trimming. Present in this sample are around 130,000 clones, around 94% of which were seen just once. The ten largest account for approximately 6.3% of the sample.

According to the study, the label for this sample's time point signals: baseline before first vaccination. The vaccinee samples were drawn from two UK trials, COV001 and COV002, one of which was a single-blind randomized controlled phase 2/3 trial testing AZD1222 (ChAdOx1 nCoV-19) in healthy adults. For TCRbeta chain sequencing, PBMC samples were collected from trial participants at day 0 and at day 28 after the second dose. Here is what the overall study found, with its caveats: Epitopes outside the regions mutated in the B.1.351 and B.1.1.7 variants were reportedly recognized by nearly half of the unique spike-specific TCRs. CD4 TCRs associated with the vaccine covered the entire spike protein, and the dominant responses were in regions 160-218 and 743-854. Most participants were white British and females outnumbered males, and the authors suggested that clonal diversity may have been underestimated. Because no day 14 peak-response samples were available, the repertoires could be characterized only after the peak T cell response. Conclusions about previously exposed vaccinees are limited because only six or seven AZD1222 recipients were SARS-CoV-2 seropositive at baseline. The 56-69-year group was small, and its depth increase did not reach significance, likely because of low power. After two AZD1222 doses, spike-specific TCR breadth and depth were significantly higher than at day 0 and than in MenACWY recipients.

This clonotype was obtained from an adult in good health. The sequencing here drew on peripheral blood, taken on day 0 of AZD1222 vaccination. The chain is encoded by TRBV11-2 joined to TRBJ1-2, and the D gene may be TRBD1, 6 bases matching. The CDR3 protein: CASSLEGAYYGYTF. The nucleotide sequence reads TGTGCCAGCAGCTTAGAGGGGGCCTACTATGGCTACACCTTC.